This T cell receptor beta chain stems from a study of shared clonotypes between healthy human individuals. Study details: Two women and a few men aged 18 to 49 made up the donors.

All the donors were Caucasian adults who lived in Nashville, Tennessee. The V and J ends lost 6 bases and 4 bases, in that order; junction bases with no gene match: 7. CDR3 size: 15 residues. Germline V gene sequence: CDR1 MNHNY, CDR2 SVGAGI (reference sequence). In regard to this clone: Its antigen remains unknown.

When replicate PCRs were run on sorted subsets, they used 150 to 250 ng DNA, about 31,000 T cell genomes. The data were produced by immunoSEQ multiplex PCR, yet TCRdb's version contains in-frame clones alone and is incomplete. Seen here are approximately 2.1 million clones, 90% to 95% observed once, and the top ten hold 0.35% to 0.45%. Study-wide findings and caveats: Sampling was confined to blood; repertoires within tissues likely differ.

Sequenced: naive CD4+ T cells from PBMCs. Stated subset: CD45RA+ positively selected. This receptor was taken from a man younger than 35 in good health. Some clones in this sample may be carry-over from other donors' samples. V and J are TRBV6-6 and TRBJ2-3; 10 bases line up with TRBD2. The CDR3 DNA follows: TGTGCCAGCAGACTAGCGGGAACTACCGCAGATACGCAGTATTTT. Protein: CASRLAGTTADTQYF.